This T cell receptor beta chain was recovered during a study of control samples from healthy donors and cancer patients. Germline V CDR1 and CDR2: MNHEY, SVGEGT. This CDR3 has 19 residues. The junction had 15 bases not matched to a gene; V was cut back by 4 bases and J by 0 bases. TCRdb's table, derived via immunoSEQ multiplex PCR, lists solely in-frame clones and lacks some. The repertoire holds 160,000 or so clones, with about 90% as singletons. This TCR came from a woman between 25 and 40 years old in good health. Specimen: blood. The rearrangement uses TRBV6-2 or TRBV6-3 and TRBJ2-1; TRBD2 matches at 7 bases. The CDR3 nucleotides are TGTGCCAGCAGTTCCCAGTCTAGCGGAATTCAAAGCTCCTACAATGAGCAGTTCTTC. It encodes CASSSQSSGIQSSYNEQFF.